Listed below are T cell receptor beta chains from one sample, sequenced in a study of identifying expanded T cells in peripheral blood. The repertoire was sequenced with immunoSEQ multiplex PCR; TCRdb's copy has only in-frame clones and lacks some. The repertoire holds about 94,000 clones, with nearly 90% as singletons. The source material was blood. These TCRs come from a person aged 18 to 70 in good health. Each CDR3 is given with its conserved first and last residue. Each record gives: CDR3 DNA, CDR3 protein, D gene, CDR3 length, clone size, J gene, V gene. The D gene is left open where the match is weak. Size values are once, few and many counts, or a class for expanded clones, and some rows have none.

DNA: TGTGCCAGCAGCCAAGAAGGTGGGGGCGGTGTCTACGAGCAGTACTTC
CDR3: CASSQEGGGGVYEQYF
D: .
length: 16
size: .
J: TRBJ2-7
V: TRBV4-2

DNA: TGTGCCAGTAAAGGGACAGGACCGCGCGGCAATCAGCCCCAGCATTTT
CDR3: CASKGTGPRGNQPQHF
D: TRBD1
length: 16
size: .
J: TRBJ1-5
V: TRBV19

DNA: TGCAGCGTTGAAGAGACAGGCCACTATGGCTACACCTTC
CDR3: CSVEETGHYGYTF
D: .
length: 13
size: .
J: TRBJ1-2
V: TRBV29-1

DNA: TGTGCCAGCAGCCAAGTAGGAAGACTAGCGGGAGAACCCCAGTACTTC
CDR3: CASSQVGRLAGEPQYF
D: TRBD2
length: 16
size: .
J: TRBJ2-5
V: TRBV14

DNA: TGTGCCAGCAGCCCGGACAGGGTCCCCGACAATGAGCAGTTCTTC
CDR3: CASSPDRVPDNEQFF
D: TRBD1
length: 15
size: .
J: TRBJ2-1
V: TRBV7-2

DNA: TGTGCCAGCAGCTTCGCAGGTAATGTGAACACTGAAGCTTTCTTT
CDR3: CASSFAGNVNTEAFF
D: .
length: 15
size: .
J: TRBJ1-1
V: TRBV5-4

DNA: TGTGCCAGCAAATCAAGACACGACAACACTGAAGCTTTCTTT
CDR3: CASKSRHDNTEAFF
D: .
length: 14
size: .
J: TRBJ1-1
V: TRBV2

DNA: TGCAGCGTTGCGGACGGTGGAGAAAAACTGTTTTTT
CDR3: CSVADGGEKLFF
D: .
length: 12
size: .
J: TRBJ1-4
V: TRBV29-1

DNA: TGTGCCAGCAGTGCGGGCCCGACAGGCCTGAACACTGAAGCTTTCTTT
CDR3: CASSAGPTGLNTEAFF
D: .
length: 16
size: .
J: TRBJ1-1
V: TRBV6-1

DNA: TGTGCCAGCAGCCAAGATTCGGGACGGCTTAGCTCTGGAAACACCATATATTTT
CDR3: CASSQDSGRLSSGNTIYF
D: .
length: 18
size: .
J: TRBJ1-3
V: TRBV4-2

DNA: TGCGCCAGCAGTCAATGCCAGGGGGATCAGCCCCAGCATTTT
CDR3: CASSQCQGDQPQHF
D: TRBD1
length: 14
size: .
J: TRBJ1-5
V: TRBV23-1

DNA: TGTGCCAGCAGCGAAACAGGGGAAGCATACGAGCAGTACTTC
CDR3: CASSETGEAYEQYF
D: TRBD1
length: 14
size: .
J: TRBJ2-7
V: TRBV5-6

DNA: TGTGCCTGGAGAGGAGTGGGGGAGACCCAGTACTTC
CDR3: CAWRGVGETQYF
D: .
length: 12
size: .
J: TRBJ2-5
V: TRBV30

DNA: TGTGCCAGCAGCGTAGCTGGGACAGGTTCCAATGAGCAGTTCTTC
CDR3: CASSVAGTGSNEQFF
D: TRBD1
length: 15
size: .
J: TRBJ2-1
V: TRBV9

DNA: TGCGCCAGCAGCTTGGAGCCCCAAGGGATAGGCTCCTACAATGAGCAGTTCTTC
CDR3: CASSLEPQGIGSYNEQFF
D: .
length: 18
size: .
J: TRBJ2-1
V: TRBV5-1

DNA: TGTGCCAGTAGTGCCGGACAGGTTTATGGCTACACCTTC
CDR3: CASSAGQVYGYTF
D: TRBD1
length: 13
size: once
J: TRBJ1-2
V: TRBV19

DNA: TGCGCCAGCAGCTTTGGACAGTCGGGTCATGAAAAACTGTTTTTT
CDR3: CASSFGQSGHEKLFF
D: .
length: 15
size: .
J: TRBJ1-4
V: TRBV5-1

DNA: TGTGCCAGCAGTTTGACCTTTAGGGGTCAGGAGCCCCAGCATTTT
CDR3: CASSLTFRGQEPQHF
D: .
length: 15
size: .
J: TRBJ1-5
V: TRBV6-6

DNA: TGTGCCAGCAGTTCCGTACAGGGAATTAGCAATCAGCCCCAGCATTTT
CDR3: CASSSVQGISNQPQHF
D: .
length: 16
size: .
J: TRBJ1-5
V: TRBV6-5

DNA: TGTGCCAGCAGCTTAGGGTGGGCTGAGAAAGAGACCCAGTACTTC
CDR3: CASSLGWAEKETQYF
D: .
length: 15
size: once
J: TRBJ2-5
V: TRBV11-2

DNA: TGTGCCAGCAGCTTATCTTTGAGGGGTAGTGAGACCCAGTACTTC
CDR3: CASSLSLRGSETQYF
D: .
length: 15
size: .
J: TRBJ2-5
V: TRBV7-2

DNA: TGTGCCAGTAGTATTATCCTCCGGGACAGCTATGGCTACACCTTC
CDR3: CASSIILRDSYGYTF
D: TRBD1
length: 15
size: once
J: TRBJ1-2
V: TRBV19

DNA: TGTGCCAGCAGCTCTAGCGGGGTCAACTATGGCTACACCTTC
CDR3: CASSSSGVNYGYTF
D: .
length: 14
size: .
J: TRBJ1-2
V: TRBV7-9

DNA: TGCGCCAGATTCAGGTGGAACAGTGACAATGGGGGCAATCAGCCCCAGCATTTT
CDR3: CARFRWNSDNGGNQPQHF
D: .
length: 18
size: .
J: TRBJ1-5
V: TRBV10-2